Below, 31 T cell receptor beta chains from the same sample are listed, as sequenced in a study of human T cells and chemical hapten exposure (dated by TCRdb to the early 2020s). The library came from RACE. TCRdb shows the sequencer as NextSeq 500. TCRdb passed the public sequencing reads through fastp at Q25 and MiXCR, retaining productive beta sequences. Merged by CDR3 protein, the rows form single entries marked with the most common genes and DNA. This sample comprises 60,000 to 75,000 distinct CDR3 sequences, roughly 6.7% of them detected only once. The ten top clones hold 1.5% to 2% of the sample. The intended sense of this specimen's time point label: pre-sensitization, week 0. The meaning of the sample's treatment or condition label: therapeutic diphenylcyclopropenone sensitization with weekly scalp DPC. Sequenced material: whole blood, taken in connection with sensitization to the hapten diphenylcyclopropenone (DPC). The receptors derive from a woman aged 25 to 39 with alopecia areata. Some clones in this sample may be carry-over from other donors' samples.

This chain uses TRBV5-1 with TRBJ2-7, with D uncertain. CDR3 length: 13 amino acids. CDR1 and CDR2 from the germline V gene are SGHRS and YFSETQ. Trimming removed 0 bases from V and 2 bases from J, with 6 bases in between. In DNA, the CDR3 is TGCGCCAGCAGCTTGGGACATGCCTACGAGCAGTACTTC. Translated: CASSLGHAYEQYF.

This clonotype was recorded at least ten times. V and J are TRBV20-1 and TRBJ1-3; tentatively, D is TRBD1 (5 bases). The CDR3 has 16 amino acids. V was cut by 0 bases and J by 2 bases, with 14 bases left in between. Germline V CDR1 and CDR2: DFQATT, SNEGSKA (reference sequence). CDR3 nucleotides: TGCAGTGCTAGAGACGGGGGAGCAGGTCCTGGAAACACCATATATTTT. As protein: CSARDGGAGPGNTIYF.

The chain is built from TRBV7-2 and TRBJ1-6; maybe TRBD1 (6 bases). From germline, CDR1 is SGHTA and CDR2 FQGNSA. The CDR3 contains 14 residues. V lost 5 bases and J 7 bases, leaving 12 bases between the germline ends. For the CDR3, the DNA is TGTGCCAGCAGCCTACAGGGCAGGAATTCACCCCTCCACTTT. Its protein is CASSLQGRNSPLHF.

This chain links TRBV23-1 with TRBJ1-6; 8 nucleotides line up with TRBD1. TRBV23-1 is reported as an ORF; its role is uncertain. CDR3 length equals 17 residues. The ends lost 0 bases at V and 6 bases at J; junction bases unmatched: 7. The CDR3 DNA reads as TGCGCCAGCAGTCAATCGGCGGACAGGGAATTTAATTCACCCCTCCACTTT. Translated: CASSQSADREFNSPLHF.

This clonotype was seen more than once but under ten times. The genes are TRBV6-1 and TRBJ2-7; tentative D call: TRBD2 (5 bases). Germline V gene sequence: CDR1 MNHNS, CDR2 SASEGT. The V and J ends lost 4 bases and 3 bases respectively, with 16 bases between them. The CDR3 runs 15 residues. DNA of the CDR3: TGTGCCAGCAGTGCCAGGAGGTACGATTTCTACGAGCAGTACTTC. Its translation: CASSARRYDFYEQYF.

V usage is TRBV3-1 and J usage is TRBJ2-7; tentatively, D is TRBD1 (6 bases). CDR3 length equals 13 residues. The germline V gene has CDR1 LGHDT and CDR2 YNNKEL (reference sequence). Deletions cut 4 bases from V and 3 bases from J, with 10 bases between. CDR3 coding DNA: TGTGCCAGCAGCCCTCTGGACAGCTACGAGCAGTACTTC. Its protein is CASSPLDSYEQYF.

This clonotype was recorded many times. The genes are TRBV7-2 and TRBJ2-6; 7 bases line up with TRBD1. The V segment lost 4 bases and the J segment 0 bases; nucleotides outside the gene matches: 0. In germline, CDR1 is SGHTA, CDR2 FQGNSA. The CDR3 extends over 15 amino acids. The CDR3 DNA reads as TGTGCCAGCAGCTCAGGGGGCTCTGGGGCCAACGTCCTGACTTTC. Translated: CASSSGGSGANVLTF.

At least ten counts were recorded for this clonotype. V is TRBV5-1 and J is TRBJ2-5; perhaps TRBD1 as D (5 bases). The germline V gene has CDR1 SGHRS and CDR2 YFSETQ. V was shortened by 3 bases and J by 1 base, with 10 bases between the two germline ends. The CDR3 has 14 amino acids. The CDR3 protein is CASSYTGVQETQYF. The CDR3 DNA is TGCGCCAGCAGCTACACAGGAGTCCAAGAGACCCAGTACTTC.

This clonotype came up a few times. The rearrangement joins TRBV2 to TRBJ1-1; D ambiguous. V was shortened by 6 bases and J by 2 bases, with 19 bases between the two germline ends. Germline loops: CDR1 SNHLY, CDR2 FYNNEI. CDR3 size: 16 residues. CDR3 sequence: CASRNPLLALNTEAFF. CDR3 sequence (DNA): TGTGCCAGCAGAAACCCCCTTCTGGCCTTAAACACTGAAGCTTTCTTT.

Ten or more counts support this clonotype. The chain joins TRBV4-2 to TRBJ2-3; possibly TRBD2 for D (5 bases). V was trimmed by 1 base and J by 0 bases, leaving 11 bases between them. CDR3 size: 16 residues. Germline V gene data show CDR1 as LGHNA and CDR2 as YNFKEQ. The CDR3 nucleotides read TGTGCCAGCAGCCAAGCGGCGGGTACTAGCACAGATACGCAGTATTTT. Translating it yields CASSQAAGTSTDTQYF.

Ten or more counts support this clonotype. The rearrangement joins TRBV6-2 or TRBV6-3 to TRBJ1-2; tentatively, D is TRBD1 (5 bases). V was cut by 8 bases and J by 0 bases, with 16 bases left in between. The CDR3 loop spans 15 amino acids. Germline CDR1 reads MNHEY; CDR2 reads SVGEGT. The CDR3 region is CASRFDRVSNYGYTF. The CDR3 bases are TGTGCCAGCCGGTTTGACAGAGTTTCTAACTATGGCTACACCTTC.

This clonotype appeared a few times. The rearrangement joins TRBV6-6 to TRBJ1-6; weak D call: TRBD1 (5 bases). The V and J ends lost 5 bases and 10 bases respectively, with 18 bases between them. Germline V CDR1 and CDR2: MNHNY, SVGAGI (reference sequence). The CDR3 totals 15 residues. CDR3 DNA: TGTGCCAGCAGTGAACAGCCGGAGGGGTTGTCACCCCTCCACTTT. Its translation: CASSEQPEGLSPLHF.

There are many counts of this clonotype. The V gene is TRBV5-1, the J gene TRBJ2-3; D uncertain. The CDR3 is made up of 15 amino acids. Germline CDR1 reads SGHRS; CDR2 reads YFSETQ. Trimming stripped 0 bases from V and 1 base from J, with 9 bases between. The CDR3 protein is CASSLVSSGTDTQYF. In DNA, the CDR3 is TGCGCCAGCAGCTTGGTCTCGAGCGGCACAGATACGCAGTATTTT.

This clonotype was recorded many times. The chain couples TRBV5-1 to TRBJ2-1, with TRBD2 identical over 7 bases. Trimming removed 4 bases from V and 3 bases from J; junction bases left unmatched: 10. This CDR3 is 16 amino acids long. Germline V lookup: CDR1 SGHRS, CDR2 YFSETQ. CDR3 coding DNA: TGCGCCAGCAGCCTGGGAGGGACTACCTACTACAATGAGCAGTTCTTC. This gives the protein CASSLGGTTYYNEQFF. The variable domain in full, with the rest retrieved from reference TRBV5-1 and TRBJ2-1, is KAGVTQTPRYLIKTRGQQVTLSCSPISGHRSVSWYQQTPGQGLQFLFEYFSETQRNKGNFPGRFSGRQFSNSRSEMNVSTLELGDSALYLCASSLGGTTYYNEQFFGPGTRLTVL.

This clonotype came up many times. The chain uses TRBV14 and TRBJ2-3; D possibly corresponds to TRBD2 (6 bases). Trimming removed 4 bases at V and 1 base at J, with 15 bases between. The CDR3 extends over 16 amino acids. Germline V gene lookup returns CDR1 SGHDN and CDR2 FVKESK. The CDR3 here is CASSRIRAGRTDTQYF. The CDR3, as DNA: TGTGCCAGCAGCCGAATCCGAGCGGGTCGCACAGATACGCAGTATTTT.

This clonotype has a count of ten or more. This chain uses TRBV7-9 with TRBJ2-7; D remains ambiguous. The germline V and J ends were trimmed by 5 bases and 3 bases, with 5 bases remaining between them. The CDR3 loop spans 11 amino acids. Germline lookup yields CDR1 SEHNR and CDR2 FQNEAQ (reference sequence). The CDR3 DNA is TGTGCCAGCAGCGCCTACTACGAGCAGTACTTC. This gives the protein CASSAYYEQYF.

This clonotype was detected many times. This chain connects TRBV7-8 to TRBJ1-5; tentatively, D is TRBD1 (6 bases). The CDR3 is 16 amino acids. Deletions cut 9 bases from V and 7 bases from J, with 25 bases between. CDR1 and CDR2 (germline): SGHVS, FQNEAQ. This chain's CDR3 is CASSSHEAGALQPQHF. The CDR3 bases are TGTGCCAGTTCTTCCCACGAAGCAGGGGCTCTCCAGCCCCAGCATTTT.

The chain is built from TRBV6-1 and TRBJ2-3; possibly TRBD2 for D (6 bases). Germline values: CDR1 MNHNS, CDR2 SASEGT. Trimming stripped 3 bases from V and 1 base from J, with 8 bases between. There are 14 residues in the CDR3. CDR3 DNA sequence: TGTGCCAGCAGTGACGGGAGCGGCACAGATACGCAGTATTTT. This sequence encodes CASSDGSGTDTQYF.

Ten or more counts support this clonotype. The V gene is TRBV6-8, the J gene TRBJ1-5, with 8 bases matching TRBD1. Germline loops: CDR1 MNHGY, CDR2 SAAAGT. The CDR3 extends over 20 amino acids. V trimming: 2 bases; J trimming: 0 bases; junction bases outside the gene matches: 15. The chain's CDR3 is CASSYELGQVLTDSNQPQHF. The CDR3 nucleotides are TGTGCCAGCAGTTACGAGCTGGGACAGGTCCTTACGGATAGCAATCAGCCCCAGCATTTT.

At least ten counts were recorded for this clonotype. The V gene is TRBV19, the J gene TRBJ2-7, with a weak D call TRBD1 (6 bases). The germline V gene has CDR1 LNHDA and CDR2 SQIVND (reference sequence). The V and J ends lost 5 bases and 3 bases respectively, with 20 bases between them. This CDR3 contains 16 residues. In DNA form, the CDR3 reads TGTGCCAGTAGTGGGACAAAGGCTAAAACTATCTACGAGCAGTACTTC. It yields the protein CASSGTKAKTIYEQYF.

In this sample, this clonotype turned up many times. CDR3 amino acids: CASSRDYGNTIYF. Here the CDR3 DNA reads TGTGCCAGCAGCCGAGACTACGGAAACACCATATATTTT. V usage is TRBV3-1 and J usage is TRBJ1-3; D not resolved. V lost 4 bases, J lost 4 bases, and 8 bases lay in between. The germline CDR1 and CDR2 sequences are LGHDT and YNNKEL (reference sequence). CDR3 length: 13 residues.

This clonotype was recorded many times. The genes are TRBV10-3 and TRBJ2-3; 8 bases line up with TRBD1. Per germline, CDR1 ENHRY and CDR2 SYGVKD. The CDR3 has 15 amino acids. J gave up 0 bases and V 4 bases, and 3 bases lay outside the gene matches. The CDR3: CAISVDRGSTDTQYF. The CDR3 DNA sequence: TGTGCCATCAGTGTAGACAGGGGAAGCACAGATACGCAGTATTTT.

This clonotype was detected ten times or more. The chain uses TRBV6-1 and TRBJ1-1; 11 bases are shared with TRBD1. J was trimmed by 5 bases and V by 6 bases; bases with no gene match: 8. Germline V gene lookup returns CDR1 MNHNS and CDR2 SASEGT. This CDR3 comprises 15 residues. The CDR3: CASRGGQGAETEAFF. The CDR3 DNA reads as TGTGCCAGCAGAGGCGGACAGGGGGCCGAAACTGAAGCTTTCTTT.

This clonotype was counted many times. This chain uses TRBV6-2 or TRBV6-3 with TRBJ1-2; 8 bases align to TRBD1. V was clipped by 6 bases and J by 7 bases; unmatched bases: 7. The germline V gene has CDR1 MNHEY and CDR2 SVGEGT. This CDR3 is 13 amino acids long. CDR3 protein: CASRDYTGGGYTF. The CDR3 DNA follows: TGTGCCAGCAGAGACTACACAGGGGGTGGCTACACCTTC.

This clonotype was seen repeatedly, ten times or more. The chain combines TRBV10-3 with TRBJ2-1; 8 bases map to TRBD1. The CDR3 is made up of 13 amino acids. Per germline, CDR1 ENHRY and CDR2 SYGVKD. With V trimmed by 7 bases and J by 5 bases, 4 bases remained unmatched. As DNA, the CDR3 is TGTGCCATCACCAGGACAGGGAACAATGAGCAGTTCTTC. As protein: CAITRTGNNEQFF.

The CDR3 loop is CASRGTANTGELFF. CDR3 nucleotides: TGTGCCAGCAGGGGGACAGCGAACACCGGGGAGCTGTTTTTT. The V and J genes are TRBV2 and TRBJ2-2, with 7 bases that match TRBD1. The CDR3 runs 14 residues. Looked up from germline, CDR1 is SNHLY and CDR2 is FYNNEI. Trimming cost V 6 bases and J 0 bases; bases outside gene matches: 1.

In regard to this clonotype: A read error may be the cause here, since a much bigger clone is one base away. The chain joins TRBV5-1 to TRBJ2-5; D ambiguous. The CDR3 spans 11 residues. The germline V gene encodes CDR1 SGHRS and CDR2 YFSETQ. V was pared by 5 bases and J by 7 bases, with 9 bases between. The DNA of the CDR3 is TGCGCCAGCAGAGGTGATGTGACCCAGTACTTC. Its translation is CASRGDVTQYF.

Comments on this clonotype: Just one base apart from a much larger clone, this may be a read error. This sequence joins TRBV2 and TRBJ1-1; D remains ambiguous. Germline V gives CDR1 SNHLY, CDR2 FYNNEI. Trimming took off 7 bases at V and 1 base at J, with 10 bases between the two ends. The CDR3 contains 13 residues. CDR3 sequence reads: CASNQVWNTEAFF. CDR3 in DNA: TGTGCCAGCAATCAGGTTTGGAACACTGAAGCTTTCTTT.

This clonotype has a handful of counts. J is TRBJ1-5 and V is TRBV6-5; D uncertain. The CDR3 consists of 14 residues. Germline lookup yields CDR1 MNHEY and CDR2 SVGAGI. Trimming left V 0 bases short and J 4 bases short, with 7 bases between. Here the CDR3 DNA reads TGTGCCAGCAGTTACTCCGGCCCTAATCAGCCCCAGCATTTT. Protein: CASSYSGPNQPQHF.

There are many counts of this clonotype. This chain uses TRBV20-1 with TRBJ1-6; D is undetermined. Trimming stripped 0 bases from V and 7 bases from J, with 16 bases between. Per germline, CDR1 DFQATT and CDR2 SNEGSKA (reference sequence). This CDR3 region has 16 residues. Here the CDR3 DNA reads TGCAGTGCTAGAGATCCCGGGAGGGAGGACAATTCACCCCTCCACTTT. This gives the protein CSARDPGREDNSPLHF.

This clonotype was recorded at least ten times. The gene calls are TRBV12-3 or TRBV12-4 and TRBJ2-7, with 9 bases matching TRBD2. This CDR3 contains 17 residues. The ends lost 5 bases at V and 1 base at J; junction bases unmatched: 12. CDR3 coding DNA: TGTGCCAGCAGTCCCCGACGGGGTAGCGGGGGTTCCTACGAGCAGTACTTC. Translated, it gives CASSPRRGSGGSYEQYF.